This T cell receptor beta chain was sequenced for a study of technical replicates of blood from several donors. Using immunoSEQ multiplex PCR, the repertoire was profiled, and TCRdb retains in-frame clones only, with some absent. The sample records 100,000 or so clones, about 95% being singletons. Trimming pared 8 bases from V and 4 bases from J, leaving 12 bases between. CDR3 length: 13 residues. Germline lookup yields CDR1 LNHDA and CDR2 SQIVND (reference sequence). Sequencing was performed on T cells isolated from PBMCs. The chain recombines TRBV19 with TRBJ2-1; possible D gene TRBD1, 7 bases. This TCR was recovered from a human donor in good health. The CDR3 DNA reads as TGTGCCAGTGGAGGGGGCAGGTACAATGAGCAGTTCTTC. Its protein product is CASGGGRYNEQFF.